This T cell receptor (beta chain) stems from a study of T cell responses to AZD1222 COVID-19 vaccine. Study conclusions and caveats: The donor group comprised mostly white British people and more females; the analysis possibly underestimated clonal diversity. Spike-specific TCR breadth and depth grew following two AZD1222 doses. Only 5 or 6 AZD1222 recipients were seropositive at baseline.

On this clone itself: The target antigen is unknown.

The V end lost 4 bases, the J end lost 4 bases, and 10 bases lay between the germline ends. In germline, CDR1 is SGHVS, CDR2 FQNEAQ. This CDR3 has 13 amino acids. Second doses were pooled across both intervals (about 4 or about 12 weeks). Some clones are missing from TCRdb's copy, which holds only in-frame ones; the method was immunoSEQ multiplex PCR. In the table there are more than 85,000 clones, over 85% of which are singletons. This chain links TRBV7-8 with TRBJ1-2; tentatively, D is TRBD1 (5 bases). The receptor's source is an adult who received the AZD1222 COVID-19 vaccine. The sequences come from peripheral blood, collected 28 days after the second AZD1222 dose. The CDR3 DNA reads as TGTGCCAGCAGCTCCGGGACTCGCTATGGCTACACCTTC. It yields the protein CASSSGTRYGYTF.